The 28 T cell receptor beta chains given below trace back to one sample, sequenced in a study of OX40 agonist ivuxolimab in advanced cancers. Data came from immunoSEQ multiplex PCR; TCRdb stores just in-frame clones and leaves some out. The sample consists of about 79,000 clones, around 92% of them appearing once. The sequences come from CD4+ or CD8+ T cells sorted from blood, collected in a trial of the OX40 agonist ivuxolimab. The receptors come from an adult with an advanced solid tumor such as melanoma, head and neck, liver or kidney cancer.

The V call is TRBV7-9, the J call TRBJ1-2, with D unclear. The V and J ends lost 3 bases and 8 bases respectively, with 10 bases between them. This CDR3 comprises 12 residues. From germline, CDR1 is SEHNR and CDR2 FQNEAQ (reference sequence). CDR3 region: CASSLGGEGYTF. For the CDR3, the DNA is TGTGCCAGCAGCTTGGGCGGTGAAGGCTACACCTTC.

This clone was observed once. The chain has TRBV19 and TRBJ1-1; possible D gene TRBD1, 6 bases. CDR1 is LNHDA and CDR2 is SQIVND in the germline V gene (reference sequence). V was shortened by 7 bases and J by 1 base, with 13 bases between the two germline ends. The CDR3 consists of 14 residues. CDR3: CASTPGGGNTEAFF. The CDR3 DNA sequence: TGTGCCAGTACCCCGGGGGGCGGGAACACTGAAGCTTTCTTT.

This chain connects TRBV18 to TRBJ1-4; D gene unclear. Trimming shortened V by 4 bases and J by 5 bases, and 14 bases separated the two germline ends. CDR1 is KGHSH and CDR2 is LQKENI in the germline V gene. This CDR3 region has 15 residues. Written as DNA, the CDR3 is TGTGCCAGCTCACTTGGGCCAGGAGTGAATGAAAAACTGTTTTTT. This encodes CASSLGPGVNEKLFF.

The chain combines TRBV19 with TRBJ1-2; 7 bases fit TRBD1. The germline V gene encodes CDR1 LNHDA and CDR2 SQIVND (reference sequence). There are 11 residues in the CDR3. J lost 14 bases, V lost 7 bases, and 10 bases had no gene match. CDR3: CASTQTGLPTF. DNA for the CDR3: TGTGCCAGTACCCAGACAGGGCTCCCTACCTTC.

V usage is TRBV13 and J usage is TRBJ2-5; weak D call: TRBD2 (5 bases). The V gene lost 4 bases and the J gene lost 3 bases, with 18 bases spanning the gap. Germline CDR1 is PRHDT and CDR2 is FYEKMQ (reference sequence). This CDR3 is 16 amino acids long. Here the CDR3 reads CASSSPLRRAEETQYF. The CDR3 DNA sequence: TGTGCCAGCAGCTCCCCCCTTCGGCGGGCTGAAGAGACCCAGTACTTC.

The count of this clone is one. The CDR3 sequence: CSASPGPVGGELFF. The CDR3, as DNA: TGCAGCGCCTCACCGGGCCCCGTTGGCGGGGAGCTGTTTTTT. The chain combines TRBV29-1 with TRBJ2-2, with D hard to call. The germline gives CDR1 SQVTM, CDR2 ANQGSEA. With 7 bases removed from V and 7 bases from J, the gap between germline ends came to 19 bases. The CDR3 contains 14 residues.

The rearrangement joins TRBV2 to TRBJ2-5; 9 bases align to TRBD2. Looked up from germline, CDR1 is SNHLY and CDR2 is FYNNEI. After removal of 7 bases from V and 4 bases from J, the junction contained 13 bases not matched to a gene. The CDR3 is 16 residues long. The CDR3, as DNA: TGTGCCAGCACCGATTGGATAGCGGGAGCGGCAGAGACCCAGTACTTC. Its translation is CASTDWIAGAAETQYF.

The chain couples TRBV19 to TRBJ1-2; possibly TRBD1 for D (5 bases). V dropped 3 bases and J dropped 0 bases, with 5 bases sitting between them. The length of the CDR3 is 13 residues. Germline V CDR1 and CDR2: LNHDA, SQIVND (reference sequence). CDR3 in DNA: TGTGCCAGTAGTATGGACACTAACTATGGCTACACCTTC. Translation: CASSMDTNYGYTF. The whole variable domain, remainder taken from reference TRBV19 and TRBJ1-2, is DGGITQSPKYLFRKEGQNVTLSCEQNLNHDAMYWYRQDPGQGLRLIYYSQIVNDFQKGDIAEGYSVSREKKESFPLTVTSAQKNPTAFYLCASSMDTNYGYTFGSGTRLTVV.

This rearrangement joins TRBV2 to TRBJ1-5; no clear D gene. This CDR3 comprises 13 residues. Between the trimmed V and J ends, which lost 10 bases and 4 bases, there was a span of 14 bases. Germline V CDR1 and CDR2: SNHLY, FYNNEI. The CDR3 spells CATRIFPNQPQHF. Here the CDR3 DNA reads TGTGCCACCCGGATATTTCCAAATCAGCCCCAGCATTTT.

The rearrangement uses TRBV19 and TRBJ2-2; D is perhaps TRBD2 (6 bases). V lost 5 bases to trimming and J lost 1 base, with 11 bases between them. Germline values: CDR1 LNHDA, CDR2 SQIVND (reference sequence). This CDR3 is built from 15 residues. The CDR3 region has the DNA TGTGCCAGTAGTTTTGGGGGAGGGAACACCGGGGAGCTGTTTTTT. It codes for CASSFGGGNTGELFF.

The V and J genes are TRBV19 and TRBJ2-2, with 7 bases matching TRBD2. There are 14 residues in the CDR3. CDR1 is LNHDA and CDR2 is SQIVND in the germline V gene (reference sequence). V lost 9 bases to trimming and J lost 6 bases; unmatched junction nucleotides: 10. The CDR3 sequence: CASQQWGGSGELFF. The DNA for the CDR3 is TGTGCCAGCCAGCAATGGGGGGGATCCGGGGAGCTGTTTTTT.

This clone has only one observation. In DNA form, the CDR3 reads TGTGCCAGCAGTTGGGGCGGCCGGGGAGATACGCAGTATTTT. This sequence encodes CASSWGGRGDTQYF. J is TRBJ2-3 and V is TRBV6-5; D tentatively fits TRBD1 or TRBD2 (5 bases each). The CDR3 contains 14 residues. With 4 bases removed from V and 5 bases from J, the gap between germline ends came to 13 bases. Germline lookup yields CDR1 MNHEY and CDR2 SVGAGI.

The chain joins TRBV7-2 to TRBJ1-1; D remains ambiguous. Germline loops: CDR1 SGHTA, CDR2 FQGNSA. Trimming shortened V by 6 bases and J by 2 bases, and 13 bases separated the two germline ends. The CDR3 runs 14 residues. This chain's CDR3 is CASSLSSTNTEAFF. The CDR3 DNA reads TGTGCCAGCAGTCTTAGTAGTACAAACACTGAAGCTTTCTTT.

This chain joins TRBV4-3 and TRBJ1-2; 8 positions match TRBD1. With 0 bases clipped from V and 5 bases from J, the junction kept 5 bases outside the gene matches. Germline V lookup: CDR1 LGHNA, CDR2 YSLEER. CDR3 length: 15 residues. This CDR3 is CASSQDLRTGYGYTF. CDR3 bases: TGCGCCAGCAGCCAAGATCTGAGGACAGGGTATGGCTACACCTTC.

The chain joins TRBV6-1 to TRBJ1-3; 7 nucleotides line up with TRBD1. CDR1 is MNHNS and CDR2 is SASEGT in the germline V gene. V lost 5 bases and J lost 2; bases outside the gene matches: 3. This CDR3 has 14 residues. The CDR3 region is CASSTGTAGNTIYF. The DNA of the CDR3 is TGTGCCAGCAGTACGGGGACAGCTGGAAACACCATATATTTT.

In its sample, this clone is medium-sized. V usage is TRBV2 and J usage is TRBJ2-7; D might be TRBD2 (7 bases). Germline CDR1 and CDR2: SNHLY and FYNNEI. Trimming took off 9 bases at V and 6 bases at J, with 18 bases between the two ends. The CDR3 contains 13 residues. The CDR3 is CARTRGGAGEQYF. The CDR3 DNA follows: TGTGCCAGAACCCGAGGGGGGGCCGGCGAGCAGTACTTC.

The chain joins TRBV28 to TRBJ2-4; 7 nucleotides align to TRBD2. With V trimmed by 6 bases and J by 2 bases, 7 bases remained unmatched. The CDR3 has 15 residues. Looked up from germline, CDR1 is MDHEN and CDR2 is SYDVKM. The CDR3 reads CASSPWGGTKNIQYF. The CDR3 DNA follows: TGTGCCAGCAGCCCATGGGGGGGTACCAAAAACATTCAGTACTTC. Based on the CDR3 plus reference TRBV28 and TRBJ2-4, the full variable domain is DVKVTQSSRYLVKRTGEKVFLECVQDMDHENMFWYRQDPGLGLRLIYFSYDVKMKEKGDIPEGYSVSREKKERFSLILESASTNQTSMYLCASSPWGGTKNIQYFGAGTRLSVL.

In its sample, this clone was seen once. The CDR3 DNA reads TGTGCCAGCAGTTACGCGAGGGATGCCTACGAGCAGTACTTC. The encoded protein is CASSYARDAYEQYF. The gene calls are TRBV6-5 and TRBJ2-7; possible D gene TRBD2, 5 bases. Deletions cut 2 bases from V and 2 bases from J, with 10 bases between. Germline-derived CDR1 and CDR2 are MNHEY and SVGAGI. CDR3 size: 14 residues.

A single count supports this clone. The genes are TRBV10-1 and TRBJ1-4; D is undetermined. CDR1 and CDR2 from the germline V gene are WNHNN and SYGVQD (reference sequence). The V end lost 0 bases, the J end lost 0 bases, and 26 bases lay between the germline ends. This CDR3 is built from 22 residues. The CDR3 nucleotides read TGCGCCAGCAGTGAGTCGTCGGTATTACGGGCAGGTGAAAATGCAACTAATGAAAAACTGTTTTTT. Residues: CASSESSVLRAGENATNEKLFF.

This chain links TRBV11-3 with TRBJ2-5, with TRBD2 identical over 12 bases. CDR1 and CDR2 (germline): SGHNT, YENEEA. Trimming at V came to 5 bases and at J to 5 bases, leaving 6 bases not matched to a gene. This CDR3 spans 15 amino acids. The CDR3 loop is CASSPSGRARETQYF. The DNA for the CDR3 is TGTGCCAGCAGCCCTAGCGGGAGGGCCCGGGAGACCCAGTACTTC.

In regard to this clone: Germline is not matched at one junction end, which may reflect a read error. This chain uses TRBV11-3 with TRBJ2-1; TRBD2 might be the D (6 bases). This CDR3 has 15 residues. The germline gives CDR1 SGHNT, CDR2 YENEEA. The CDR3 DNA follows: TGTGCCAGCACCTTACGCTGGGGGGATGACAATGAGCAGTTCTTC. This gives the protein CASTLRWGDDNEQFF.

The gene calls are TRBV29-1 and TRBJ2-7, with D maybe TRBD2 (5 bases). V dropped 5 bases and J dropped 3 bases, with 8 bases sitting between them. CDR3 length: 11 residues. The germline V gene has CDR1 SQVTM and CDR2 ANQGSEA. CDR3: CSVRSGYEQYF. CDR3 sequence (DNA): TGCAGCGTTCGAAGCGGCTACGAGCAGTACTTC.

The V call is TRBV27, the J call TRBJ2-7, with 7 bases fitting TRBD2. After removal of 2 bases from V and 7 bases from J, the junction contained 14 bases not matched to a gene. Looked up from germline, CDR1 is MNHEY and CDR2 is SMNVEV (reference sequence). The CDR3 runs to 16 residues. CDR3 coding DNA: TGTGCCAGCAGTTTAAAGGTCGCTAGCGGACCCAGGGAGCAGTACTTC. It encodes CASSLKVASGPREQYF.

The V and J genes are TRBV30 and TRBJ2-7; 7 positions agree with TRBD1. This CDR3 region has 14 residues. The V and J ends lost 3 bases and 0 bases, in that order; junction bases with no gene match: 5. Germline V CDR1 and CDR2: GTSNPN, SVGIG (reference sequence). The CDR3 DNA sequence: TGTGCCTGGAGGGGACAGAGAAGCTCCTACGAGCAGTACTTC. It codes for CAWRGQRSSYEQYF. Filled out from reference TRBV30 and TRBJ2-7, the complete variable domain reads SQTIHQWPATLVQPVGSPLSLECTVEGTSNPNLYWYRQAAGRGLQLLFYSVGIGQISSEVPQNLSASRPQDRQFILSSKKLLLSDSGFYLCAWRGQRSSYEQYFGPGTRLTVT.

The J gene is TRBJ2-5, the V gene TRBV7-2; D may match TRBD1 or TRBD2 (5 bases each). The germline V gene encodes CDR1 SGHTA and CDR2 FQGNSA. This CDR3 spans 13 amino acids. V dropped 4 bases and J dropped 1 base, with 7 bases sitting between them. CDR3 nucleotides: TGTGCCAGCAGCTGGGGGTCCCAAGAGACCCAGTACTTC. It encodes CASSWGSQETQYF.

The chain employs TRBV5-1 and TRBJ2-3; no definite D call. The germline CDR1 and CDR2 sequences are SGHRS and YFSETQ. V lost 0 bases and J lost 2, with 7 bases in between. The CDR3 is 14 residues long. This chain's CDR3 is CASSLGSATDTQYF. The CDR3, as DNA: TGCGCCAGCAGCTTGGGCTCAGCCACAGATACGCAGTATTTT.

In its sample, this clone was seen once. This chain links TRBV9 with TRBJ1-4; 10 bases match TRBD1. The CDR3 length is 17 residues. CDR1 is SGDLS and CDR2 is YYNGEE in the germline V gene. The J segment lost 5 bases and the V segment lost 0 bases, leaving 7 bases of the junction unmatched. The CDR3 region has the DNA TGTGCCAGCAGCGTAGGGGCCCGGGACAGGGGAAATGAAAAACTGTTTTTT. Amino acids: CASSVGARDRGNEKLFF. Variable domain in full (rest from reference TRBV9 and TRBJ1-4): DSGVTQTPKHLITATGQRVTLRCSPRSGDLSVYWYQQSLDQGLQFLIQYYNGEERAKGNILERFSAQQFPDLHSELNLSSLELGDSALYFCASSVGARDRGNEKLFFGSGTQLSVL.

The J gene is TRBJ2-7, the V gene TRBV30; 7 bases line up with TRBD2. This CDR3 contains 16 residues. Germline trimming cut 0 bases from V and 0 bases from J; bases unmatched to any gene: 8. Per the germline V gene, CDR1 is GTSNPN and CDR2 is SVGIG (reference sequence). The CDR3 reads CAWSVREGLSSYEQYF. The CDR3 DNA sequence: TGTGCCTGGAGTGTGAGGGAGGGCTTAAGCTCCTACGAGCAGTACTTC.